This entry is about one TCR beta chain. Only in-frame clones appear in the TCRdb table, and some are missing; sequencing was by immunoSEQ multiplex PCR. In the table there are about 120,000 clones, roughly 90% of which are singletons. This entry is derived from a study of control samples from healthy donors and cancer patients. Source material: blood. This TCR was recovered from a man aged 18 to 29 in good health.

CDR3 sequence: CAWSVSGQGLSYGYTF. The CDR3 bases are TGTGCCTGGAGTGTATCCGGGCAGGGGCTTTCCTATGGCTACACCTTC. V is TRBV30 and J is TRBJ1-2; D may be TRBD1 (6 bases). CDR3 length: 16 residues. Between the trimmed V and J ends, which lost 0 bases and 4 bases, there was a span of 18 bases. Germline CDR1 is GTSNPN and CDR2 is SVGIG (reference sequence).